This record concerns one TCR beta chain sequence. The data originate from a study of blood T cell repertoires in COVID-19. For the study at large: Material from acute and convalescent COVID-19 was sourced from the United States, Italy and Spain. T cells, B-cell-depleted T cells, or PBMCs supplied cDNA or gDNA.

Authors' analysis steps: Estimates of nucleated cell counts were drawn from the amplification of reference gene primers. Profiled with immunoSEQ multiplex PCR; TCRdb holds only in-frame clones, not every one. The DNA was the basis for D and trimming; V, J and clone size are from that table. Among around 280,000 clones listed, about 83% were seen once. J was trimmed by 7 bases and V by 8 bases; bases with no gene match: 5. The germline V gene has CDR1 LGHDT and CDR2 YNNKEL (reference sequence). The CDR3 sequence is 14 residues long. Each participant's cohort was designated according to participant-reported clinical history.

The chain combines TRBV3-1 (or the pseudogene TRBV3-2) with TRBJ2-2; 12 bases fit TRBD2. The TCR was taken from a middle-aged woman who had recovered from COVID-19. Sequencing was performed on PBMCs or T cells enriched from blood (not recorded which). The CDR3 reads CASGELAGGGELFF. As DNA, the CDR3 is TGTGCCAGCGGGGAACTAGCGGGAGGCGGGGAGCTGTTTTTT.